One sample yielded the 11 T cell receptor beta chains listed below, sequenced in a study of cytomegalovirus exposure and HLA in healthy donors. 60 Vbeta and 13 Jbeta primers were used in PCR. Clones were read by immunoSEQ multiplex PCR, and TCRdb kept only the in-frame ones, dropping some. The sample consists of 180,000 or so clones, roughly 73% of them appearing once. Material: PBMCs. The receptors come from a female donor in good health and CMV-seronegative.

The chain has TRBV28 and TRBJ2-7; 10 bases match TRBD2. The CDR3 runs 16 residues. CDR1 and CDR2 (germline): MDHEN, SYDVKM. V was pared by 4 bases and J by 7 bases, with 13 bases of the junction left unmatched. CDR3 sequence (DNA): TGTGCCAGCAGTTCCCCCGCTAGCGGGGGATCTGATGAGCAGTACTTC. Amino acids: CASSSPASGGSDEQYF.

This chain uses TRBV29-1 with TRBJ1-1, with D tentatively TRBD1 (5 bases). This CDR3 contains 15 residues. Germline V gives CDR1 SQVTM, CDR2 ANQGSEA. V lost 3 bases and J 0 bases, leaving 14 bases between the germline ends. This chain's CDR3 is CSVDGYRSMNTEAFF. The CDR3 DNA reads TGCAGCGTTGATGGGTACAGGAGTATGAACACTGAAGCTTTCTTT.

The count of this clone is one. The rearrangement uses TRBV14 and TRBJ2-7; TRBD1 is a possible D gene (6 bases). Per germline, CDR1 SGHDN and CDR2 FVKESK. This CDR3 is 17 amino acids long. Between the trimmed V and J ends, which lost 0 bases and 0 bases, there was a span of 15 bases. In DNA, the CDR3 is TGTGCCAGCAGCCAAGATCTTCCAGGGGCGGGCTCCTACGAGCAGTACTTC. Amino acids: CASSQDLPGAGSYEQYF.

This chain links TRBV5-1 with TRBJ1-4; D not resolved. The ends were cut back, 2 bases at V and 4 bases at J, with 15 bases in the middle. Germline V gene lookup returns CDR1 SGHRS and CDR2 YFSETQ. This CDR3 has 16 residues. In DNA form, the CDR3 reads TGCGCCAGCAGCTTTAGCCCGCCGGAGCATAATGAAAAACTGTTTTTT. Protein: CASSFSPPEHNEKLFF.

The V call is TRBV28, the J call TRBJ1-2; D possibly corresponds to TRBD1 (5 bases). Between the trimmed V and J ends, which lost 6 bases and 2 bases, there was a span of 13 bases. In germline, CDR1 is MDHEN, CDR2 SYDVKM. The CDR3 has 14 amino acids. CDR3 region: CASSGWEGNYGYTF. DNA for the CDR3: TGTGCCAGCAGCGGTTGGGAGGGGAACTATGGCTACACCTTC.

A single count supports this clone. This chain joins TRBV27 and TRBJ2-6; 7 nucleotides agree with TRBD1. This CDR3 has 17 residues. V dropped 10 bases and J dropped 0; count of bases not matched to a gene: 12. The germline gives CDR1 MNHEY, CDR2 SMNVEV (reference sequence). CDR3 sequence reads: CANYNGQDLSGANVLTF. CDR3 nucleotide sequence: TGTGCCAACTACAACGGACAGGATCTCTCTGGGGCCAACGTCCTGACTTTC.

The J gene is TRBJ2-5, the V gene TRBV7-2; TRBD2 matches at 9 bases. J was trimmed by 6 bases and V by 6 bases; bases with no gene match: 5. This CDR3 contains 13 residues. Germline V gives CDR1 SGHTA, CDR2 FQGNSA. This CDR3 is CASSTGLAQTQYF. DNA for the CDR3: TGTGCCAGCAGTACGGGACTAGCCCAGACCCAGTACTTC.

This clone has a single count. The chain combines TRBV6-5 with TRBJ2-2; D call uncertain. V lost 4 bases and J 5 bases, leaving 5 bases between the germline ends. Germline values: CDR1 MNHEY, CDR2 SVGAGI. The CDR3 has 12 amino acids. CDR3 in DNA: TGTGCCAGCAGTTTTGAGACCGGGGAGCTGTTTTTT. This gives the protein CASSFETGELFF.

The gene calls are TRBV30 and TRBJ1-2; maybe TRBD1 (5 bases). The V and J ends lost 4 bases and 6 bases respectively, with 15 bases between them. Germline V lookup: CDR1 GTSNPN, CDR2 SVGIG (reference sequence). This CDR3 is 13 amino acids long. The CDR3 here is CAWTLGGEDGYTF. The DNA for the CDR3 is TGTGCCTGGACCCTGGGGGGGGAGGATGGCTACACCTTC. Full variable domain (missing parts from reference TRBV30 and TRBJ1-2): SQTIHQWPATLVQPVGSPLSLECTVEGTSNPNLYWYRQAAGRGLQLLFYSVGIGQISSEVPQNLSASRPQDRQFILSSKKLLLSDSGFYLCAWTLGGEDGYTFGSGTRLTVV.

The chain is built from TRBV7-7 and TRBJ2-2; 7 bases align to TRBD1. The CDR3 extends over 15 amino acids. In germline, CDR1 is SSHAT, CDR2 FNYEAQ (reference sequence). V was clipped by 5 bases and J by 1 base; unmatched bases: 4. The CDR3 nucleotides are TGTGCCAGCAGCAACCGACAGGGGAACACCGGGGAGCTGTTTTTT. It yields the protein CASSNRQGNTGELFF.

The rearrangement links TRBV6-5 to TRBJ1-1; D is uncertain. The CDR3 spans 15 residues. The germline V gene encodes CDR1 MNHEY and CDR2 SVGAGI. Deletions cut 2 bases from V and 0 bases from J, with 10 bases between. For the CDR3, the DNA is TGTGCCAGCAGTTACGGAAAGGAGGTGAACACTGAAGCTTTCTTT. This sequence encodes CASSYGKEVNTEAFF.